This TCR beta chain comes out of a study of blood T cell repertoires in COVID-19. The overall study: Samples came from the United States, Italy and Spain, spanning acute and convalescent COVID-19. T cells, B-cell-depleted T cells, or PBMCs provided the cDNA or gDNA that served as material.

The CDR3 loop spans 15 amino acids. Germline V CDR1 and CDR2: SGDLS, YYNGEE. The V end lost 0 bases, the J end lost 3 bases, and 11 bases lay between the germline ends. In the original processing: Quantification of nucleated cells was approximated via reference gene primer amplification. Produced via immunoSEQ multiplex PCR; TCRdb's table is partial and in-frame only. That table is the source of V, J and clone size, and D and trimming were worked out from the DNA. The data contain approximately 26,000 clones, over 75% of them seen just once; the ten biggest clones take up roughly 13%. This sequence originates from a human donor in a cohort sampled during active COVID-19. The donor label of this sample is uncertain. Sequences were obtained from peripheral blood. The chain employs TRBV9 and TRBJ2-3; D possibly corresponds to TRBD1 (6 bases). The DNA of the CDR3 is TGTGCCAGCAGCGTAGGGGGCAGGGGTACAGATACGCAGTATTTT. Protein sequence: CASSVGGRGTDTQYF. Using reference TRBV9 and TRBJ2-3 for the parts outside the CDR3, the full variable domain is DSGVTQTPKHLITATGQRVTLRCSPRSGDLSVYWYQQSLDQGLQFLIQYYNGEERAKGNILERFSAQQFPDLHSELNLSSLELGDSALYFCASSVGGRGTDTQYFGPGTRLTVL.